A single sample gave rise to the 17 T cell receptor beta chains below, sequenced in a study of shared clonotypes between healthy human individuals. Repertoires were generated with immunoSEQ multiplex PCR, while TCRdb's copy carries only in-frame clones and drops some. Counted here are over 400,000 clones, roughly 95% occurring once; the ten biggest clones make up nearly 0.065%. Sequenced input: naive CD4+ T cells sorted from blood. Subset meaning: CD45RA+ positively selected. Receptor source: a woman aged 30 to 39 in good health.

The J gene is TRBJ2-1, the V gene TRBV28; D remains unclear. CDR1 is MDHEN and CDR2 is SYDVKM in the germline V gene. The CDR3 has 13 amino acids. The V and J ends lost 2 bases and 7 bases respectively, with 9 bases between them. The CDR3 loop is CASSLAGLNEQFF. CDR3 nucleotide sequence: TGTGCCAGCAGTTTAGCCGGGCTGAATGAGCAGTTCTTC.

The V call is TRBV7-7, the J call TRBJ2-7; D ambiguous. CDR1 and CDR2 from the germline V gene are SSHAT and FNYEAQ (reference sequence). Trimming left V 1 base short and J 5 bases short, with 12 bases between. The length of the CDR3 is 14 residues. The CDR3 sequence is CASSLVQTINEQYF. CDR3 DNA sequence: TGTGCCAGCAGCTTAGTGCAGACAATCAACGAGCAGTACTTC.

The chain employs TRBV19 and TRBJ2-5; a possible D gene is TRBD1 (5 bases). The CDR3 spans 16 residues. Deletions cut 0 bases from V and 2 bases from J, with 13 bases between. Germline CDR1 reads LNHDA; CDR2 reads SQIVND (reference sequence). This chain's CDR3 is CASSIEGRQSQETQYF. In DNA form, the CDR3 reads TGTGCCAGTAGTATAGAGGGCCGACAGAGTCAAGAGACCCAGTACTTC.

This clone was counted only a few times. V is TRBV2 and J is TRBJ1-5, with D possibly TRBD1 on 6 matching bases. V gave up 7 bases and J gave up 6 bases, with 13 bases separating them. CDR1 and CDR2 from the germline V gene are SNHLY and FYNNEI. This CDR3 comprises 13 residues. CDR3 sequence (DNA): TGTGCCAGCACGTACAGGGTAATTCAGCCCCAGCATTTT. Translated, it gives CASTYRVIQPQHF.

The chain carries TRBV7-9 and TRBJ2-5; tentative D call: TRBD1 (5 bases). The end of the DNA aligns better with TRBJ2-7, so the J call may be wrong. Germline-derived CDR1 and CDR2 are SEHNR and FQNEAQ (reference sequence). CDR3 size: 15 residues. Here the CDR3 DNA reads TGTGCCAGCAGCTTAGAACAGGCGAGCTCCTACGAGCAGTACTTC. It yields the protein CASSLEQASSYEQYF.

The chain links TRBV7-9 to TRBJ2-7, with no clear D. CDR1 and CDR2 from the germline V gene are SEHNR and FQNEAQ (reference sequence). This CDR3 region has 14 residues. Trimming removed 3 bases at V and 2 bases at J, with 11 bases between. CDR3 region: CASSFPGGTYEQYF. The CDR3, as DNA: TGTGCCAGCAGCTTCCCCGGCGGAACCTACGAGCAGTACTTC.

The chain joins TRBV11-2 to TRBJ2-2; 7 bases fit TRBD2. CDR1 is SGHAT, CDR2 FQNNGV, per germline. The CDR3 length is 16 residues. V trimming: 5 bases; J trimming: 3 bases; junction bases outside the gene matches: 9. The CDR3 loop reads CASSPGRGRDTGELFF. As DNA, the CDR3 is TGTGCCAGCAGCCCTGGGAGGGGCCGGGACACCGGGGAGCTGTTTTTT.

J is TRBJ1-1 and V is TRBV19, with TRBD1 identical over 8 bases. CDR3 size: 14 residues. With 6 bases clipped from V and 1 base from J, the junction kept 4 bases outside the gene matches. Germline lookup yields CDR1 LNHDA and CDR2 SQIVND (reference sequence). CDR3 region: CASSRDRPNTEAFF. The DNA for the CDR3 is TGTGCCAGTAGCCGGGACAGGCCGAACACTGAAGCTTTCTTT.

DNA for the CDR3: TGTGCCACCAGCAGTTCCCGGACTAGCGGGAGCCGTGTGGAGCAGTTCTTC. Residues: CATSSSRTSGSRVEQFF. J is TRBJ2-1 and V is TRBV15; 13 positions agree with TRBD2. The CDR3 extends over 17 amino acids. V shed 3 bases and J 10 bases; nucleotides not matched to a gene: 12. The germline V gene encodes CDR1 LNHNV and CDR2 YYDKDF (reference sequence). The complete variable domain, with remaining parts taken from reference TRBV15 and TRBJ2-1, reads DAMVIQNPRYQVTQFGKPVTLSCSQTLNHNVMYWYQQKSSQAPKLLFHYYDKDFNNEADTPDNFQSRRPNTSFCFLDIRSPGLGDTAMYLCATSSSRTSGSRVEQFFGPGTRLTVL.

The CDR3 spells CASSQDRPAYNEQFF. As DNA, the CDR3 is TGCGCCAGCAGCCAAGACCGACCAGCTTACAATGAGCAGTTCTTC. The gene calls are TRBV4-1 and TRBJ2-1; no definite D call. In germline, CDR1 is MGHRA, CDR2 YSYEKL. CDR3 length: 15 residues. Deletions cut 0 bases from V and 4 bases from J, with 10 bases between.

The rearrangement joins TRBV4-1 to TRBJ2-2; D unresolved. V gave up 3 bases and J gave up 1 base, with 12 bases separating them. There are 16 residues in the CDR3. From germline, CDR1 is MGHRA and CDR2 YSYEKL. CDR3 protein: CASSHDKAENTGELFF. In DNA, the CDR3 is TGCGCCAGCAGCCATGATAAGGCAGAGAACACCGGGGAGCTGTTTTTT.

The chain carries TRBV5-4 and TRBJ2-1, with 7 bases fitting TRBD2. J gave up 8 bases and V 0 bases, and 11 bases lay outside the gene matches. This CDR3 region has 16 residues. Germline loops: CDR1 SGHNT, CDR2 YYREEE (reference sequence). The CDR3 coding sequence is TGTGCCAGCAGCTTGGTTGCAAGGACTAGGAGCTATGAGCAGTTCTTC. Translating gives CASSLVARTRSYEQFF. Full variable domain (remainder filled in from reference TRBV5-4 and TRBJ2-1): ETGVTQSPTHLIKTRGQQVTLRCSSQSGHNTVSWYQQALGQGPQFIFQYYREEENGRGNFPPRFSGLQFPNYSSELNVNALELDDSALYLCASSLVARTRSYEQFFGPGTRLTVL.

V and J are TRBV7-9 and TRBJ1-4; D might be TRBD1 (6 bases). The CDR3 spans 15 residues. The germline V gene encodes CDR1 SEHNR and CDR2 FQNEAQ (reference sequence). With 6 bases removed from V and 5 bases from J, the gap between germline ends came to 16 bases. The CDR3 DNA reads TGTGCCAGCAGAAGACTAGGGGGATCCAATGAAAAACTGTTTTTT. As protein: CASRRLGGSNEKLFF.

The chain links TRBV28 to TRBJ2-5; D is unclear. CDR3 length: 14 residues. Germline V gene lookup returns CDR1 MDHEN and CDR2 SYDVKM. V was trimmed by 2 bases and J by 4 bases, leaving 11 bases between them. CDR3 amino acids: CASSLEEWAETQYF. CDR3 coding DNA: TGTGCCAGCAGTTTAGAGGAGTGGGCAGAGACCCAGTACTTC.

To note about this clone: The sample has other DNA sequences that encode this CDR3 too. The chain employs TRBV6-1 and TRBJ1-5; 7 bases agree with TRBD1. Germline V gene lookup returns CDR1 MNHNS and CDR2 SASEGT. This CDR3 comprises 15 residues. The V gene end was trimmed by 1 base and the J gene end by 4 bases; junction bases not matched to a gene: 4. CDR3 amino acids: CASSEVPGGNQPQHF. CDR3 DNA sequence: TGTGCCAGCAGTGAAGTCCCAGGGGGGAATCAGCCCCAGCATTTT.

The chain combines TRBV25-1 with TRBJ1-1; 7 bases are shared with TRBD1. Germline V gene lookup returns CDR1 MGHDK and CDR2 SYGVNS. V was clipped by 2 bases and J by 10 bases; unmatched bases: 7. CDR3 size: 13 residues. The CDR3 loop is CASSELETGRAFF. As DNA, the CDR3 is TGTGCCAGCAGTGAACTTGAGACAGGGAGAGCTTTCTTT.

This chain joins TRBV7-3 and TRBJ1-1; D is unresolved. The CDR3 totals 12 residues. The germline gives CDR1 SGHTA, CDR2 FQGTGA. V lost 2 bases to trimming and J lost 10 bases, with 11 bases between them. The CDR3 DNA reads as TGTGCCAGCAGCTTACCTCCGGGTCGAGCTTTCTTT. As protein: CASSLPPGRAFF.